This is a list of T cell receptor beta chains from one sample in a study of response to subunit inactivated influenza vaccine. Via MiXCR, TCRdb re-called the RT-PCR reads, giving one row per CDR3 protein. The sample consists of 800,000 to 1,000,000 distinct CDR3 sequences, approximately 22% of them appearing once. The source material was PBMCs from blood, sampled about 5 days after vaccination. Receptors were obtained from a man aged 50 to 60 who received an inactivated influenza vaccine. Each CDR3 is given without its conserved first and last residue.

TRBV10-3	TRBJ2-5	AISDGLAGGIFETQY
TRBV20-1	TRBJ1-4	SARRSSKEKLF
TRBV5-1	TRBJ2-3	ASSRNGRQGRTDTQY
TRBV28	TRBJ2-7	ASSFNNYEQY
TRBV9	TRBJ2-3	ASSVGGSGTFTDTQY
TRBV15	TRBJ2-2	ATSRITGELF
TRBV7-2	TRBJ2-4	ASSLGLNIQY
TRBV20-1	TRBJ2-7	SARDPTGTYEQY
TRBV5-1	TRBJ2-3	ASRQVTDTQY
TRBV5-1	TRBJ2-7	ASSSGTSATYEQY
TRBV27	TRBJ2-1	ASSPPGQKQF
TRBV7-2	TRBJ2-3	ASSLLGGDTQY
TRBV5-1	TRBJ2-7	ASSSEDRGSYEQY
TRBV7-8	TRBJ2-7	ASSLGQGLGYEQY
TRBV6-1	TRBJ1-4	ASMVGLRRNEKLF
TRBV6-1	TRBJ2-7	ASSEGLAREQY